The next 7 T cell receptor beta chains were all read from a single sample in a study. TCRdb independently ran MiXCR on the 5' RACE reads; one entry per CDR3 protein. The repertoire consists of some 9,200 distinct CDR3 sequences, with 11% to 15% occurring once and the leading ten covering 3% to 3.5%. Tregs were sorted as CD4+CD25+CD127-/low cells. The sample comprised Tregs sorted from blood. These receptors were taken from a female donor with breast cancer.

By sample share, this clonotype is medium-sized. This chain joins TRBV20-1 and TRBJ2-5; 7 nucleotides match TRBD2. The CDR3 contains 15 residues. The trim removed 4 bases at V and 1 base at J, leaving 9 bases unmatched. Germline V CDR1 and CDR2: DFQATT, SNEGSKA (reference sequence). The DNA for the CDR3 is TGCAGTGCTAAGCGGCAGGCGGGAGCCCAAGAGACCCAGTACTTC. Its translation: CSAKRQAGAQETQYF.

Worth noting for this clonotype: Likely a read error: the CDR3 ends without its conserved phenylalanine or tryptophan. CDR3 nucleotide sequence: TGTGCCAGCAGTTCCACCCGAAGTAGCGGAGAGACCCAGTACCTC. Its translation: CASSSTRSSGETQYL. The V and J genes are TRBV6-5 and TRBJ2-5; D may be TRBD2 (6 bases). The germline V gene has CDR1 MNHEY and CDR2 SVGAGI. Trimming pared 4 bases from V and 4 bases from J, leaving 16 bases between. The CDR3 contains 15 residues.

This clonotype is deemed medium-sized (0.01 to 0.1%). The genes are TRBV7-2 and TRBJ1-3, with no clear D. There are 13 residues in the CDR3. Deletions cut 1 base from V and 4 bases from J, with 5 bases between. Germline CDR1 reads SGHTA; CDR2 reads FQGNSA. CDR3 DNA: TGTGCCAGCAGCTTAGAGGCCGGAAACACCATATATTTT. Amino acids: CASSLEAGNTIYF.

The rearrangement links TRBV5-5 to TRBJ2-3, with a possible D match to TRBD1 (5 bases). In germline, CDR1 is SGHKS, CDR2 YYEKEE (reference sequence). CDR3 length: 14 residues. V gave up 0 bases and J gave up 2 bases, with 7 bases separating them. CDR3 sequence (DNA): TGTGCCAGCAGCTTGGCAGGGCACACAGATACGCAGTATTTT. Translating gives CASSLAGHTDTQYF.

This clonotype is termed medium-sized (0.01 to 0.1%). The CDR3 sequence: CASSVGSAPGSEAFF. As DNA, the CDR3 is TGTGCCAGCAGCGTAGGGTCCGCACCGGGATCGGAAGCTTTCTTT. V gene TRBV9 combines with J gene TRBJ1-1; no clear D gene. The V gene's germline CDR1 is SGDLS and CDR2 YYNGEE. V was shortened by 0 bases and J by 8 bases, with 17 bases between the two germline ends. The CDR3 consists of 15 residues.

Worth noting for this clonotype: Here the CDR3 omits its conserved ending phenylalanine or tryptophan, so a read error is the likely source. The chain uses TRBV7-9 and TRBJ2-5; tentatively, D is TRBD1 or TRBD2 (6 bases each). Trimming removed 7 bases at V and 3 bases at J, with 9 bases between. CDR1 SEHNR and CDR2 FQNEAQ come from the germline V gene (reference sequence). This CDR3 spans 12 amino acids. This CDR3 reads CASTRGEETQYY. The CDR3 DNA is TGTGCCAGCACGAGGGGGGAAGAGACCCAGTACTAC.

V usage is TRBV5-5 and J usage is TRBJ1-2; maybe TRBD1 (5 bases). This CDR3 comprises 11 residues. Germline V lookup: CDR1 SGHKS, CDR2 YYEKEE (reference sequence). Trimming left V 8 bases short and J 9 bases short, with 14 bases between. The CDR3, as DNA: TGTGCCAGTGGGACGGAGAGACGCTACACCTTC. Encoded protein: CASGTERRYTF.